Below, 19 T cell receptor beta chains from the same sample are listed, as sequenced in a study of radiation and T cells in renal cell carcinoma. Data came from immunoSEQ multiplex PCR; TCRdb stores just in-frame clones and leaves some out. The table has tens of thousands of clones, roughly three quarters seen once; the top ten hold roughly 7.2%. Indicated time point: baseline pretreatment blood. Treatment specified: 15 Gy SBRT to primary tumor, nephrectomy 4 weeks later. Here the sequenced sample was blood, taken from a patient whose treatment included radiotherapy and nephrectomy. The receptors shown here come from a man in his 60s with renal cell carcinoma.

The chain couples TRBV7-9 to TRBJ2-5, with D perhaps given as TRBD1 or TRBD2 (7 bases each). The germline V gene encodes CDR1 SEHNR and CDR2 FQNEAQ (reference sequence). This CDR3 has 16 amino acids. Trimming left V 4 bases short and J 2 bases short, with 17 bases between. CDR3 coding DNA: TGTGCCAGCAGCTACCAGAGCGGGACAGCTCAAGAGACCCAGTACTTC. This translates into CASSYQSGTAQETQYF. The variable domain in full, completed from reference TRBV7-9 and TRBJ2-5, reads DTGVSQNPRHKITKRGQNVTFRCDPISEHNRLYWYRQTLGQGPEFLTYFQNEAQLEKSRLLSDRFSAERPKGSFSTLEIQRTEQGDSAMYLCASSYQSGTAQETQYFGPGTRLLVL.

The chain combines TRBV9 with TRBJ2-5; TRBD2 aligns across 8 bases. The CDR3 has 15 residues. V lost 6 bases to trimming and J lost 0 bases; unmatched junction nucleotides: 7. CDR1 SGDLS and CDR2 YYNGEE come from the germline V gene. Here the CDR3 DNA reads TGTGCCAGCACCAGATCTAGCGGGTACCAAGAGACCCAGTACTTC. This translates into CASTRSSGYQETQYF.

V and J are TRBV5-4 and TRBJ1-5; D uncertain. Trimming stripped 5 bases from V and 3 bases from J, with 18 bases between. Germline V lookup: CDR1 SGHNT, CDR2 YYREEE (reference sequence). The CDR3 spans 16 residues. As DNA, the CDR3 is TGTGCCAGCAGTTCCTCCCCGGGCCTTTTCAATCAGCCCCAGCATTTT. Protein sequence: CASSSSPGLFNQPQHF.

The chain is built from TRBV5-1 and TRBJ2-2, with no clear D. In germline, CDR1 is SGHRS, CDR2 YFSETQ. There are 13 residues in the CDR3. V lost 2 bases and J lost 4, with 6 bases in between. The CDR3 sequence is CASSLWLTGELFF. DNA of the CDR3: TGCGCCAGCAGCTTATGGCTCACCGGGGAGCTGTTTTTT. The full variable domain, its missing parts supplied by reference TRBV5-1 and TRBJ2-2, is KAGVTQTPRYLIKTRGQQVTLSCSPISGHRSVSWYQQTPGQGLQFLFEYFSETQRNKGNFPGRFSGRQFSNSRSEMNVSTLELGDSALYLCASSLWLTGELFFGEGSRLTVL.

V gene TRBV5-1 combines with J gene TRBJ2-5, with a tentative D call TRBD1 (6 bases). Germline CDR1 SGHRS, CDR2 YFSETQ. The germline V and J ends were trimmed by 4 bases and 2 bases, with 15 bases remaining between them. The CDR3 is 15 amino acids. CDR3 sequence (DNA): TGCGCCAGCAGCCTTTCCGGACAGCTACAAGAGACCCAGTACTTC. Its protein product is CASSLSGQLQETQYF.

This sequence joins TRBV5-1 and TRBJ2-5; D is undetermined. The germline V gene has CDR1 SGHRS and CDR2 YFSETQ. V lost 0 bases, J lost 0 bases, and 3 bases lay in between. The CDR3 runs to 13 residues. The CDR3, as DNA: TGCGCCAGCAGCTTGGTTAACCAAGAGACCCAGTACTTC. This codes for CASSLVNQETQYF. Full variable domain (rest looked up from reference TRBV5-1 and TRBJ2-5): KAGVTQTPRYLIKTRGQQVTLSCSPISGHRSVSWYQQTPGQGLQFLFEYFSETQRNKGNFPGRFSGRQFSNSRSEMNVSTLELGDSALYLCASSLVNQETQYFGPGTRLLVL.

V is TRBV5-1 and J is TRBJ1-2; D gene uncertain. V lost 4 bases and J 8 bases, leaving 21 bases between the germline ends. This CDR3 region has 15 residues. The germline CDR1 and CDR2 sequences are SGHRS and YFSETQ. The CDR3 sequence: CASSEQVEAFWGYTF. The CDR3 DNA reads as TGCGCCAGCAGCGAGCAGGTGGAGGCGTTCTGGGGCTACACCTTC.

The V gene is TRBV25-1, the J gene TRBJ2-4; D is unresolved. Between the trimmed V and J ends, which lost 10 bases and 0 bases, there was a span of 10 bases. The CDR3 sequence is 13 residues long. CDR1 MGHDK and CDR2 SYGVNS come from the germline V gene. The CDR3 sequence: CATRSQAKNIQYF. CDR3 in DNA: TGTGCCACCCGGTCCCAAGCCAAAAACATTCAGTACTTC.

This sequence joins TRBV5-1 and TRBJ2-7; D is unresolved. Germline CDR1 reads SGHRS; CDR2 reads YFSETQ. Trimming cost V 0 bases and J 2 bases, with 12 bases left between them. The CDR3 has 15 amino acids. CDR3 region: CASSLATESTYEQYF. CDR3 nucleotides: TGCGCCAGCAGCTTGGCTACAGAATCCACCTACGAGCAGTACTTC.

V usage is TRBV19 and J usage is TRBJ2-7, with 9 nucleotides matching TRBD2. The CDR3 runs to 16 residues. Germline trimming cut 3 bases from V and 4 bases from J; bases unmatched to any gene: 10. CDR1 is LNHDA, CDR2 SQIVND, per germline (reference sequence). CDR3 DNA: TGTGCCAGTAGTATTCGATCTAGCGGGATTTCATACGAGCAGTACTTC. Translation: CASSIRSSGISYEQYF.

This clone was seen a handful of times. Additional DNA sequences in this sample encode the identical CDR3. The chain recombines TRBV9 with TRBJ2-2; TRBD1 aligns across 7 bases. J gave up 5 bases and V 0 bases, and 4 bases lay outside the gene matches. Germline V lookup: CDR1 SGDLS, CDR2 YYNGEE. There are 15 residues in the CDR3. The CDR3 nucleotides are TGTGCCAGCAGCGTAGAGGGGACAGAGACCGGGGAGCTGTTTTTT. This codes for CASSVEGTETGELFF.

The chain joins TRBV6-5 to TRBJ1-2; TRBD1 aligns across 7 bases. The CDR3 is made up of 13 amino acids. V lost 6 bases to trimming and J lost 2 bases; unmatched junction nucleotides: 3. Germline values: CDR1 MNHEY, CDR2 SVGAGI. The DNA for the CDR3 is TGTGCCAGCAGCGGGACAGCGAACTATGGCTACACCTTC. Protein sequence: CASSGTANYGYTF.

Regarding this clone: In the same sample, other DNA sequences code for this CDR3. This CDR3 reads CAWSGDSNSPLHF. The CDR3 bases are TGTGCCTGGAGTGGTGACAGTAATTCACCCCTCCACTTT. This chain connects TRBV30 to TRBJ1-6, with D maybe TRBD1 (5 bases). Germline-derived CDR1 and CDR2 are GTSNPN and SVGIG (reference sequence). The CDR3 extends over 13 amino acids. The V end was cut by 1 base, the J end by 6 bases, with 7 bases between.

The rearrangement uses TRBV30 and TRBJ1-1, with D possibly being TRBD1 (6 bases). Germline CDR1 is GTSNPN and CDR2 is SVGIG (reference sequence). With 2 bases removed from V and 3 bases from J, the gap between germline ends came to 19 bases. The CDR3 length is 16 residues. The CDR3: CAWSYEGGWSDTEAFF. CDR3 coding DNA: TGTGCCTGGAGTTATGAAGGGGGATGGTCGGACACTGAAGCTTTCTTT. The complete variable domain, with remaining parts taken from reference TRBV30 and TRBJ1-1, reads SQTIHQWPATLVQPVGSPLSLECTVEGTSNPNLYWYRQAAGRGLQLLFYSVGIGQISSEVPQNLSASRPQDRQFILSSKKLLLSDSGFYLCAWSYEGGWSDTEAFFGQGTRLTVV.

This clone has a handful of counts. The rearrangement links TRBV28 to TRBJ2-3; no clear D gene. Germline V gene sequence: CDR1 MDHEN, CDR2 SYDVKM. The CDR3 has 17 amino acids. The ends were cut back, 5 bases at V and 1 base at J, with 19 bases in the middle. CDR3 residues: CASSTSYALTRTDTQYF. In nucleotides, the CDR3 is TGTGCCAGCAGTACGTCCTATGCTCTTACGCGCACAGATACGCAGTATTTT.

This rearrangement joins TRBV5-1 to TRBJ2-2; 11 bases fit TRBD1. The V and J ends lost 7 bases and 2 bases, in that order; junction bases with no gene match: 13. This CDR3 is built from 18 residues. Germline CDR1 reads SGHRS; CDR2 reads YFSETQ. The CDR3 region has the DNA TGCGCCAGCTCGGACAGGGGGCGATTCGGAGCTAACACCGGGGAGCTGTTTTTT. It translates to CASSDRGRFGANTGELFF.

The chain has TRBV7-9 and TRBJ1-1, with 8 bases that match TRBD1. The ends lost 4 bases at V and 1 base at J; junction bases unmatched: 5. Germline values: CDR1 SEHNR, CDR2 FQNEAQ (reference sequence). The CDR3 consists of 15 residues. CDR3 DNA: TGTGCCAGCAGCTCGACAGGGGCCAGGAACACTGAAGCTTTCTTT. As protein: CASSSTGARNTEAFF.

This chain connects TRBV19 to TRBJ2-7; D not resolved. The CDR3 is 14 residues long. Deletions cut 5 bases from V and 3 bases from J, with 14 bases between. Looked up from germline, CDR1 is LNHDA and CDR2 is SQIVND (reference sequence). This CDR3 reads CASSPRAAYYEQYF. The DNA of the CDR3 is TGTGCCAGTAGTCCCCGGGCCGCGTACTACGAGCAGTACTTC.

V is TRBV5-1 and J is TRBJ1-5, with a tentative D call TRBD1 (5 bases). This CDR3 region has 15 residues. The V end lost 4 bases, the J end lost 0 bases, and 11 bases lay between the germline ends. Germline values: CDR1 SGHRS, CDR2 YFSETQ. CDR3 in amino acids: CASSPGAVSNQPQHF. For the CDR3, the DNA is TGCGCCAGCAGCCCCGGGGCAGTTAGCAATCAGCCCCAGCATTTT.